These 21 T cell receptor beta chains share one sample of origin, sequenced in a study of cytomegalovirus exposure and HLA in healthy donors. PCR amplification relied on 60 Vbeta primers (plus 13 Jbeta primers). TCRdb keeps only in-frame clones here, not all; method: immunoSEQ multiplex PCR. The repertoire includes tens of thousands of clones, about four fifths of them detected once, and 5% to 7% sits in the top ten. Sequenced sample: PBMCs. These TCRs come from a man between 18 and 29 years old in good health and CMV-seropositive.

This clone was counted many times. The gene calls are TRBV6-5 and TRBJ2-7, with 7 bases fitting TRBD1. With 1 base clipped from V and 9 bases from J, the junction kept 6 bases outside the gene matches. CDR1 MNHEY and CDR2 SVGAGI come from the germline V gene. This CDR3 is 13 amino acids long. This CDR3 reads CASSYFRQGGQYF. The CDR3, as DNA: TGTGCCAGCAGTTACTTCCGACAGGGTGGGCAGTACTTC.

The V and J genes are TRBV10-3 and TRBJ1-1, with TRBD1 identical over 10 bases. Germline CDR1 and CDR2: ENHRY and SYGVKD. The CDR3 covers 14 residues. J lost 4 bases, V lost 5 bases, and 4 bases had no gene match. The CDR3 nucleotides read TGTGCCATCAGTACCGGGACAGGGGCCACTGAAGCTTTCTTT. This encodes CAISTGTGATEAFF.

CDR3 in amino acids: CASSSTHRGPGELFF. CDR3 sequence (DNA): TGTGCCAGCAGCTCGACTCACAGGGGCCCCGGGGAGCTGTTTTTT. The rearrangement joins TRBV7-8 to TRBJ2-2; 7 nucleotides align to TRBD1. V shed 4 bases, J shed 6 bases, and the junction held 8 bases outside the gene matches. Looked up from germline, CDR1 is SGHVS and CDR2 is FQNEAQ. The CDR3 sequence is 15 residues long.

In its sample, this clone was seen once. The chain couples TRBV7-3 to TRBJ2-7; maybe TRBD2 (6 bases). From germline, CDR1 is SGHTA and CDR2 FQGTGA. Between the trimmed V and J ends, which lost 5 bases and 2 bases, there was a span of 10 bases. CDR3 length: 13 residues. The CDR3 protein is CASSDASAYEQYF. CDR3 nucleotides: TGTGCCAGCAGCGATGCTAGCGCCTACGAGCAGTACTTC.

The rearrangement links TRBV5-1 to TRBJ2-1; D is possibly TRBD2 (5 bases). The V end was cut by 0 bases, the J end by 9 bases, with 10 bases between. CDR3 length equals 13 residues. In germline, CDR1 is SGHRS, CDR2 YFSETQ. In DNA form, the CDR3 reads TGCGCCAGCAGCTTGGATACGAGCGGTGAGCAGTTCTTC. Translation gives CASSLDTSGEQFF.

The gene calls are TRBV19 and TRBJ2-7; TRBD1 might be the D (6 bases). V was clipped by 3 bases and J by 2 bases, with 8 bases between them. Germline assignment: CDR1 LNHDA and CDR2 SQIVND (reference sequence). The CDR3 runs 13 residues. This chain's CDR3 is CASSIRGTYEQYF. The CDR3 DNA follows: TGTGCCAGTAGTATCAGGGGAACCTACGAGCAGTACTTC.

The sample holds one count of this clone. This chain connects TRBV29-1 to TRBJ1-2; D is ambiguous. V dropped 4 bases and J dropped 2 bases, with 8 bases sitting between them. The CDR3 sequence is 12 residues long. CDR1 SQVTM and CDR2 ANQGSEA come from the germline V gene. The CDR3 DNA reads as TGCAGCGTTGTAAACAGAAACTATGGCTACACCTTC. This sequence encodes CSVVNRNYGYTF.

The chain employs TRBV5-8 and TRBJ2-5; unclear D gene. Looked up from germline, CDR1 is SGHTS and CDR2 is YDEGEE. This CDR3 region has 11 residues. V lost 3 bases, J lost 7 bases, and 7 bases lay in between. The CDR3 spells CASSSERTQYF. The CDR3 DNA reads as TGTGCCAGCAGCTCCGAGAGGACCCAGTACTTC.

This clone was detected a few times. The gene calls are TRBV4-1 and TRBJ2-5; 13 nucleotides agree with TRBD2. The germline V gene has CDR1 MGHRA and CDR2 YSYEKL. The J segment lost 4 bases and the V segment lost 0 bases, leaving 8 bases of the junction unmatched. The CDR3 is 18 amino acids. This chain's CDR3 is CASSQDLTSGRAAETQYF. CDR3 coding DNA: TGCGCCAGCAGCCAAGATTTAACTAGCGGGAGGGCCGCAGAGACCCAGTACTTC.

The J gene is TRBJ2-1, the V gene TRBV5-1; D unresolved. Trimming took 6 bases from V and 0 from J, leaving 10 bases between them. The CDR3 runs to 14 residues. In germline, CDR1 is SGHRS, CDR2 YFSETQ. CDR3 sequence (DNA): TGCGCCAGCAAACCAGGTAGCTCCTACAATGAGCAGTTCTTC. Protein: CASKPGSSYNEQFF.

The chain joins TRBV15 to TRBJ1-5; D is perhaps TRBD1 (6 bases). Germline V CDR1 and CDR2: LNHNV, YYDKDF (reference sequence). Trimming took off 6 bases at V and 1 base at J, with 13 bases between the two ends. CDR3 length: 15 amino acids. CDR3 sequence (DNA): TGTGCCACCAGAGGGGGGGGATTAAGCAATCAGCCCCAGCATTTT. It encodes CATRGGGLSNQPQHF.

V usage is TRBV28 and J usage is TRBJ2-2; possibly TRBD2 for D (5 bases). CDR1 MDHEN and CDR2 SYDVKM come from the germline V gene. This CDR3 has 12 residues. Trimming removed 2 bases at V and 10 bases at J, with 8 bases between. CDR3 DNA sequence: TGTGCCAGCAGTTTACGACTAATGGAGCTGTTTTTT. It yields the protein CASSLRLMELFF. The full variable domain, rest sourced from reference TRBV28 and TRBJ2-2, is DVKVTQSSRYLVKRTGEKVFLECVQDMDHENMFWYRQDPGLGLRLIYFSYDVKMKEKGDIPEGYSVSREKKERFSLILESASTNQTSMYLCASSLRLMELFFGEGSRLTVL.

V usage is TRBV10-3 and J usage is TRBJ2-1; 10 bases align to TRBD2. Germline V gives CDR1 ENHRY, CDR2 SYGVKD. The CDR3 runs 13 residues. The ends lost 10 bases at V and 9 bases at J; junction bases unmatched: 9. This CDR3 is CATGAGGIIEQFF. DNA of the CDR3: TGTGCCACCGGAGCGGGAGGGATTATTGAGCAGTTCTTC.

The rearrangement uses TRBV5-1 and TRBJ2-7, with D uncertain. The CDR3 is made up of 16 amino acids. The germline V gene has CDR1 SGHRS and CDR2 YFSETQ. Trimming removed 3 bases at V and 0 bases at J, with 16 bases between. The CDR3 region is CASSSSGFSSSYEQYF. The CDR3 DNA follows: TGCGCCAGCAGCTCCTCCGGGTTCTCCAGCTCCTACGAGCAGTACTTC.

The chain recombines TRBV4-1 with TRBJ2-2; 8 bases align to TRBD2. The CDR3 is 17 residues long. Germline trimming cut 1 base from V and 6 bases from J; bases unmatched to any gene: 10. Germline V CDR1 and CDR2: MGHRA, YSYEKL. The CDR3 DNA is TGCGCCAGCAGCCAAGGGGGGTTAGCGGGATTCTCCGGGGAGCTGTTTTTT. Translating gives CASSQGGLAGFSGELFF.

The CDR3 loop reads CSGGGVEQFF. CDR3 nucleotides: TGCAGTGGAGGGGGAGTTGAGCAGTTCTTC. The rearrangement uses TRBV20-1 and TRBJ2-1, with D tentatively TRBD1 (6 bases). V was pared by 7 bases and J by 9 bases, with 10 bases between. The CDR3 is 10 amino acids. Germline loops: CDR1 DFQATT, CDR2 SNEGSKA (reference sequence).

This chain uses TRBV5-1 with TRBJ2-3; D possibly corresponds to TRBD2 (5 bases). Germline V lookup: CDR1 SGHRS, CDR2 YFSETQ. The CDR3 sequence is 16 residues long. Trimming cost V 4 bases and J 0 bases, with 15 bases left between them. CDR3 region: CASSQGLQASTDTQYF. CDR3 nucleotide sequence: TGCGCCAGCAGCCAAGGACTCCAGGCTAGCACAGATACGCAGTATTTT.

This clone has just one count. This chain connects TRBV27 to TRBJ2-7; TRBD2 agrees at 8 bases. The junction had 9 bases not matched to a gene; V was cut back by 6 bases and J by 5 bases. The CDR3 length is 14 residues. CDR1 is MNHEY, CDR2 SMNVEV, per germline (reference sequence). This chain's CDR3 is CASSIATSVNEQYF. In DNA form, the CDR3 reads TGTGCCAGCAGCATAGCGACTAGCGTCAACGAGCAGTACTTC.

The chain links TRBV7-3 to TRBJ1-1; D is unclear. Germline V gene sequence: CDR1 SGHTA, CDR2 FQGTGA. V was cut by 6 bases and J by 2 bases, with 7 bases left in between. This CDR3 has 12 residues. The CDR3 loop reads CASRYTNTEAFF. The DNA for the CDR3 is TGTGCCAGCAGGTACACCAACACTGAAGCTTTCTTT.

Only one count was recorded for this clone. The chain links TRBV15 to TRBJ2-2; 10 positions agree with TRBD2. Germline V gene sequence: CDR1 LNHNV, CDR2 YYDKDF (reference sequence). CDR3 length: 14 residues. Unmatched junction bases numbered 3, after V lost 6 bases and J lost 5 bases. The CDR3 region has the DNA TGTGCCACCAGTCAGACTAGCGGGACCGGGGAGCTGTTTTTT. Translation gives CATSQTSGTGELFF.

V gene TRBV7-3 combines with J gene TRBJ2-1, with TRBD2 matching 7 bases. V lost 6 bases and J lost 14; bases outside the gene matches: 10. CDR3 size: 12 residues. Per the germline V gene, CDR1 is SGHTA and CDR2 is FQGTGA. The CDR3 sequence is CASSSAGLPKFF. The CDR3 DNA sequence: TGTGCCAGCAGTTCAGCGGGATTGCCCAAGTTCTTC.